This T cell receptor beta chain was documented in a study of shared clonotypes between healthy human individuals. Looking at the study overall: Each donor's CD4 naive and CD4 memory cells filled three plates apiece, CD8 naive two, and CD8 memory one. The study, taken as a whole, reports: Across a handful of donors, naive CD4 shared about 5%, naive CD8 less than 4%, memory CD4 roughly 2.2%, memory CD8 roughly 0.37%.

This clone was found once. The antigen is undetermined. The deep-level immunoSEQ assay was used. This table comes from immunoSEQ multiplex PCR, and its TCRdb copy is limited to in-frame clones, with some not included. Of roughly 500,000 clones in the sample, about 96% were seen once. The length of the CDR3 is 16 residues. The V end lost 0 bases, the J end lost 5 bases, and 16 bases lay between the germline ends. The germline gives CDR1 MNHEY, CDR2 SVGAGI. The chain joins TRBV6-5 to TRBJ1-2; possibly TRBD1 for D (5 bases). The TCR sequence derives from a woman aged 25 to 39 in good health. Sequencing was carried out using naive CD4+ T cells sorted from blood. The sample's subset: CD45RA+ positively selected. The DNA of the CDR3 is TGTGCCAGCAGTTACTCGATAAGTGGGGGTCGGTATGGCTACACCTTC. This translates into CASSYSISGGRYGYTF.